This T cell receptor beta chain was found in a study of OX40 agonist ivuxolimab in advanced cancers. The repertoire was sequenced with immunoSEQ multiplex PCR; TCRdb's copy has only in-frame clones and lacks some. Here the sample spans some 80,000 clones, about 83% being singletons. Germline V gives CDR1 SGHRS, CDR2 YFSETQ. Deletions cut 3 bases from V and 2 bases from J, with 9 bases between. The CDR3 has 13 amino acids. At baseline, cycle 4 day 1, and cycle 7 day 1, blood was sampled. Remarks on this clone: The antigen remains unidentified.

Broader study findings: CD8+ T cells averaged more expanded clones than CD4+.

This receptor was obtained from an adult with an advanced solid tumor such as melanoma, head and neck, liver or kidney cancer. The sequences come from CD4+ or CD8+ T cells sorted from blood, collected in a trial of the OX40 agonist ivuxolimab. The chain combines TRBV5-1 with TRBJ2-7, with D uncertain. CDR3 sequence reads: CASSSNGPYEQYF. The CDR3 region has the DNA TGCGCCAGCAGCTCCAATGGACCCTACGAGCAGTACTTC.